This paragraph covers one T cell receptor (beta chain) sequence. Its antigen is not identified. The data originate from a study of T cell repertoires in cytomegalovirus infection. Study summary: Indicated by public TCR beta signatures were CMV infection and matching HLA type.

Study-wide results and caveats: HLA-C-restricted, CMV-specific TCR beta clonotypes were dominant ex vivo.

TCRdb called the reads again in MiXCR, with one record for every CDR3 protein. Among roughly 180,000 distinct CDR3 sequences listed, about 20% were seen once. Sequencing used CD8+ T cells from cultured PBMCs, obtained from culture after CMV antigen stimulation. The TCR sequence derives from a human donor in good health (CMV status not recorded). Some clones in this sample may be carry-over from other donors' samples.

The CDR3 bases are TGCAGCGCATCGGACAGGAAGAGGACCCAGTACTTC. As protein: CSASDRKRTQYF. The chain has TRBV29-1 and TRBJ2-5; 7 bases match TRBD1. V lost 7 bases and J lost 7; bases outside the gene matches: 9. This CDR3 is built from 12 residues. Germline CDR1 is SQVTM and CDR2 is ANQGSEA.